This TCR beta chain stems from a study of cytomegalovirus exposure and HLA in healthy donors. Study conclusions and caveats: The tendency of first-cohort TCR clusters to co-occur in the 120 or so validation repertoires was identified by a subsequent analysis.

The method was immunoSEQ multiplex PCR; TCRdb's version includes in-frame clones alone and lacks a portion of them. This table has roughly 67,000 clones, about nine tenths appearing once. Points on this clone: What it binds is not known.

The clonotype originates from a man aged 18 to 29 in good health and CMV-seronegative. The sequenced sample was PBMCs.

Here the CDR3 reads CAWNQGIPYEQYF. The CDR3 DNA sequence: TGTGCCTGGAACCAGGGGATACCCTACGAGCAGTACTTC. The chain employs TRBV30 and TRBJ2-7, with D possibly matching TRBD1 (6 bases). There are 13 residues in the CDR3. V shed 4 bases and J shed 2 bases, with 12 bases lying between them. CDR1 is GTSNPN, CDR2 SVGIG, per germline (reference sequence). Using reference TRBV30 and TRBJ2-7 for the parts outside the CDR3, the full variable domain is SQTIHQWPATLVQPVGSPLSLECTVEGTSNPNLYWYRQAAGRGLQLLFYSVGIGQISSEVPQNLSASRPQDRQFILSSKKLLLSDSGFYLCAWNQGIPYEQYFGPGTRLTVT.